The clone carrying this T cell receptor (beta chain) was observed at least ten times. Antigen unknown. This record belongs to a study of early T cells in non-severe SARS-CoV-2 infection. Across the whole study: Sequencing input comprised bulk RNA from unsorted whole blood; chain pairing was not available.

Unique molecular identifiers tagged individual cDNA molecules. TCRdb re-called the 5' RACE reads with MiXCR, one entry per CDR3 protein. The sample has 30,000 or so distinct CDR3 sequences, under 6% seen once. Study-wide points: Private and CD4 specificities were missed by VDJdb matching, skewed to anti-spike CD8.

Per the germline V gene, CDR1 is LGHNA and CDR2 is YSLEER. The CDR3 extends over 16 amino acids. Germline trimming cut 0 bases from V and 2 bases from J; bases unmatched to any gene: 5. Material: whole blood. The chain carries TRBV4-3 and TRBJ1-1; 8 bases line up with TRBD1. This TCR came from an adult who was a healthcare worker with PCR-confirmed SARS-CoV-2 infection or an uninfected control (not recorded which). The CDR3 bases are TGCGCCAGCAGCCAAGATTGGGACAGGACTAACACTGAAGCTTTCTTT. Its translation is CASSQDWDRTNTEAFF.